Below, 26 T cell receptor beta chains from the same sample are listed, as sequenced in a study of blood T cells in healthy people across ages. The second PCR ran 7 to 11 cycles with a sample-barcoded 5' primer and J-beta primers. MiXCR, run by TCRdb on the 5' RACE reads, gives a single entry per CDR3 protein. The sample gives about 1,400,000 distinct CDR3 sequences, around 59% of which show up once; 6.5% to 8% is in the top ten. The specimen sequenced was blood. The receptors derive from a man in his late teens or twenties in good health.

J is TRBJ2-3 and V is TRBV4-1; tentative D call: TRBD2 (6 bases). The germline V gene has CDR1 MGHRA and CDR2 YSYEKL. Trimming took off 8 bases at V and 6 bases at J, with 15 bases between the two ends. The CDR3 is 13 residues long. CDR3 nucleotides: TGCGCCAGCGGTCTCTGGGGGGAGGATACGCAGTATTTT. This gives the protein CASGLWGEDTQYF.

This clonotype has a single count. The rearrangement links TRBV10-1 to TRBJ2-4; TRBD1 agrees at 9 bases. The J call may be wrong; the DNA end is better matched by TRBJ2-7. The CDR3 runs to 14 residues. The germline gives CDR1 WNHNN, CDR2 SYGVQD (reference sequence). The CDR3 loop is CASRPGQGSGEQYF. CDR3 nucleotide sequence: TGCGCCAGCAGACCGGGACAGGGTTCCGGCGAGCAGTACTTC.

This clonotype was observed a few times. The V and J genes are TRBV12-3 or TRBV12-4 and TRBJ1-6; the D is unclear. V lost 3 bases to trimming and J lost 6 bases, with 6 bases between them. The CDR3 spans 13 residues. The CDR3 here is CASSFSPNSPLHF. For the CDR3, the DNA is TGTGCCAGCAGTTTTTCTCCTAATTCACCCCTCCACTTT.

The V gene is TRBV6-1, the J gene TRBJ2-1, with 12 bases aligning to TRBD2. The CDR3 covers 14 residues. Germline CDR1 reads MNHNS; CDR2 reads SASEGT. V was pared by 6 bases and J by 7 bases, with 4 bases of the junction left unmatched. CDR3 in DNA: TGTGCCAGCAGGAGACTAGCGGGAGCGAATGAGCAGTTCTTC. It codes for CASRRLAGANEQFF.

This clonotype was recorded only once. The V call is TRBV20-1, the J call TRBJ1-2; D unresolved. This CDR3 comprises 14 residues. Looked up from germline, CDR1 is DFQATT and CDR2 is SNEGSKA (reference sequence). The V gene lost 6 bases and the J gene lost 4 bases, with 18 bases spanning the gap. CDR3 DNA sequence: TGCAGTGCGCCCGCCCGGGCCGGGGTCTATGGCTACACCTTC. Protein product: CSAPARAGVYGYTF.

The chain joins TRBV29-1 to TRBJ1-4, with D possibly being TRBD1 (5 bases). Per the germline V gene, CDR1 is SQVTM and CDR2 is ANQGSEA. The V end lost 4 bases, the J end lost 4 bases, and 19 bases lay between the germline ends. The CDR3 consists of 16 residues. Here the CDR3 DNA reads TGCAGCGTTGGGGGGACGGGACTGACGGGTAATGAAAAACTGTTTTTT. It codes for CSVGGTGLTGNEKLFF.

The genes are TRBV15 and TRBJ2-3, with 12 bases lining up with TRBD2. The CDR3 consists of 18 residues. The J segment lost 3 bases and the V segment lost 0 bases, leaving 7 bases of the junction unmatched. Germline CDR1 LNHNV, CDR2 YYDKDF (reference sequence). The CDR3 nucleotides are TGTGCCACCAGCAGAGACCGACTAGCGGGAGAGCGGACAGATACGCAGTATTTT. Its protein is CATSRDRLAGERTDTQYF. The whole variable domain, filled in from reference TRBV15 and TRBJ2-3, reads DAMVIQNPRYQVTQFGKPVTLSCSQTLNHNVMYWYQQKSSQAPKLLFHYYDKDFNNEADTPDNFQSRRPNTSFCFLDIRSPGLGDTAMYLCATSRDRLAGERTDTQYFGPGTRLTVL.

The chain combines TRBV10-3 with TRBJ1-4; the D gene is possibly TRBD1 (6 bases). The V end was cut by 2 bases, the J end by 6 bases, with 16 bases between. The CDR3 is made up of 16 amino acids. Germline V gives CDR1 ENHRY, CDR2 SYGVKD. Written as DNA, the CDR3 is TGTGCCATCAGTGAGAGAATGGGGGGGGGCGATGAAAAACTGTTTTTT. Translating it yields CAISERMGGGDEKLFF.

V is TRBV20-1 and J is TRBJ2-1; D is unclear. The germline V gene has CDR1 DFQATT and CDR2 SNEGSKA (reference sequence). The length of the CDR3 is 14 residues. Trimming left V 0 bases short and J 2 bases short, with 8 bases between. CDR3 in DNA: TGCAGTGCTAGAGATGAAATAGCCTACAATGAGCAGTTCTTC. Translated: CSARDEIAYNEQFF.

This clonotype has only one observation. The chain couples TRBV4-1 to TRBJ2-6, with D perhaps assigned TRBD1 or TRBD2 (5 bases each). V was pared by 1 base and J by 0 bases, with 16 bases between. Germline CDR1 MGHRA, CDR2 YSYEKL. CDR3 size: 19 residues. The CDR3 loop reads CASSQAVAGSNSGANVLTF. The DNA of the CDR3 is TGCGCCAGCAGCCAAGCGGTTGCAGGGAGTAACTCTGGGGCCAACGTCCTGACTTTC.

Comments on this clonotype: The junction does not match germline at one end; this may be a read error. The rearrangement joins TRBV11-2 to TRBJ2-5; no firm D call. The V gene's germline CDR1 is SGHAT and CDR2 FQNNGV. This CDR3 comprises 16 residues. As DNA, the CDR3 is TGTGCCAGCAGCTTATTTCTTCAAGAGTACCAAGGGACCCAGTACTTC. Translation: CASSLFLQEYQGTQYF.

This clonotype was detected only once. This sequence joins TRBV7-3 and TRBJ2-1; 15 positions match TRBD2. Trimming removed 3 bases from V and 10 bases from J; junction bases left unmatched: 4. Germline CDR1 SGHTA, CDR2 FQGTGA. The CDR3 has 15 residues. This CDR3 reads CASSFDGTSGGEQFF. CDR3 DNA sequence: TGTGCCAGCAGCTTCGACGGGACTAGCGGGGGGGAGCAGTTCTTC.

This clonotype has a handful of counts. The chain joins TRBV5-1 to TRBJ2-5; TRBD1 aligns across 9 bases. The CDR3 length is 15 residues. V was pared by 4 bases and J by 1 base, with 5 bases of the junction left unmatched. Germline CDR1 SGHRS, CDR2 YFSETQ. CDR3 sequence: CASSTDRGRQETQYF. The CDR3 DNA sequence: TGCGCCAGCAGCACGGACAGGGGACGCCAAGAGACCCAGTACTTC.

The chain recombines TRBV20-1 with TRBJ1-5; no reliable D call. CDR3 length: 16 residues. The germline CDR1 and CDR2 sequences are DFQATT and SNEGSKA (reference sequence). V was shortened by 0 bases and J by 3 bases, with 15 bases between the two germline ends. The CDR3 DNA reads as TGCAGTGCTAGAGATCCCTCAGACGGTCTCAATCAGCCCCAGCATTTT. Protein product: CSARDPSDGLNQPQHF.

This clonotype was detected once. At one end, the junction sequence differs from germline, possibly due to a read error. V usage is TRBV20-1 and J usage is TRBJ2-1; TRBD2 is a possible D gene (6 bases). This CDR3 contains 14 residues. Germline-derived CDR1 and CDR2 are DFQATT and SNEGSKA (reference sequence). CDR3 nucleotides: TGCGGTGCTAGAGTGGGGGGACCATACAATGAGCAGTTCTTC. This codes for CGARVGGPYNEQFF.

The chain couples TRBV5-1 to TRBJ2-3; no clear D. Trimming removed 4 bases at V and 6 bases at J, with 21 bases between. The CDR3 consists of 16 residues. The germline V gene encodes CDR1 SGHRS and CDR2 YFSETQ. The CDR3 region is CASSKLAVTGRDTQYF. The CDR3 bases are TGCGCCAGCAGCAAGCTTGCGGTTACCGGGCGTGATACGCAGTATTTT. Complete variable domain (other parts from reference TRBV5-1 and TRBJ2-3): KAGVTQTPRYLIKTRGQQVTLSCSPISGHRSVSWYQQTPGQGLQFLFEYFSETQRNKGNFPGRFSGRQFSNSRSEMNVSTLELGDSALYLCASSKLAVTGRDTQYFGPGTRLTVL.

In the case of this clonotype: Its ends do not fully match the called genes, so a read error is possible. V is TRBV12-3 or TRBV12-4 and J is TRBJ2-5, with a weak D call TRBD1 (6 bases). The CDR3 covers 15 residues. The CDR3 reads CASSLAPGAGETQYF. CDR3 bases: TGTGCCAGCAGCTTAGCCCCAGGGGCGGGAGAGACCCAGTACTTC.

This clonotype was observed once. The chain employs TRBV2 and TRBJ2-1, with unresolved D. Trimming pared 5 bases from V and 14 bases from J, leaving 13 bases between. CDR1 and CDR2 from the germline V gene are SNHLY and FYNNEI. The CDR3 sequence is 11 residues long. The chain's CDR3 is CASSLSAVEFF. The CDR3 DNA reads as TGTGCCAGCAGTCTTTCGGCTGTGGAGTTCTTC.

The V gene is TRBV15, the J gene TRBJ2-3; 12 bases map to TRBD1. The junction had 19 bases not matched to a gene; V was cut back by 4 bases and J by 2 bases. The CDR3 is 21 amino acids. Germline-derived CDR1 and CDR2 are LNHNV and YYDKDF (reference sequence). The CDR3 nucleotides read TGTGCCACCAGCACCTACCCGGGACAGGGGGCCGTACTAGCCTCCACAGATACGCAGTATTTT. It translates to CATSTYPGQGAVLASTDTQYF.

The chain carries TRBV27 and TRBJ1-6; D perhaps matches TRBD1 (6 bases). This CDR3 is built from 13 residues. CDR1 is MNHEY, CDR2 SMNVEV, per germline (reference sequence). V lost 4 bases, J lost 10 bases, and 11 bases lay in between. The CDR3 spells CASSYTGFSPLHF. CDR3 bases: TGTGCCAGCAGTTACACAGGGTTCTCACCCCTCCACTTT.

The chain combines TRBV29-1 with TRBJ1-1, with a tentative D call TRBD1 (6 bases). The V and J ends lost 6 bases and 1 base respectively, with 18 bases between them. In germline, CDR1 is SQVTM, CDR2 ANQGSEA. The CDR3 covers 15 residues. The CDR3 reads CSVHRPGQRNTEAFF. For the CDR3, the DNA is TGCAGCGTCCATCGTCCGGGACAACGGAACACTGAAGCTTTCTTT. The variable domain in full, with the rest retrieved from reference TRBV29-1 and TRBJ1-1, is SAVISQKPSRDICQRGTSLTIQCQVDSQVTMMFWYRQQPGQSLTLIATANQGSEATYESGFVIDKFPISRPNLTFSTLTVSNMSPEDSSIYLCSVHRPGQRNTEAFFGQGTRLTVV.

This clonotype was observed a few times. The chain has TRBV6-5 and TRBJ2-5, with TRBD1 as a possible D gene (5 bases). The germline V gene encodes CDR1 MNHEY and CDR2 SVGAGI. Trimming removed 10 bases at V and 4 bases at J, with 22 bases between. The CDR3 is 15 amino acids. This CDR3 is CATKLHDSTGETQYF. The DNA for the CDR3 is TGTGCCACCAAGCTTCACGACAGTACTGGAGAGACCCAGTACTTC.

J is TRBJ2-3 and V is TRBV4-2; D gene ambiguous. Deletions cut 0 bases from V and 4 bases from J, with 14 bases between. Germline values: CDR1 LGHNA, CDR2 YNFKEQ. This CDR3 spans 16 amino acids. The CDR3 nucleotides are TGTGCCAGCAGCCAAGAGGGTAGGGTCCACGCAGATACGCAGTATTTT. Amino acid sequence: CASSQEGRVHADTQYF.

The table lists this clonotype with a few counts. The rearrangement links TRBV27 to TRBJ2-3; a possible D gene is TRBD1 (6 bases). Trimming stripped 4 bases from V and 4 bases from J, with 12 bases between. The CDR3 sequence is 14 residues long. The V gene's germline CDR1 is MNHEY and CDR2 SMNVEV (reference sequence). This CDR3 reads CASSSSGGPDTQYF. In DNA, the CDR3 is TGTGCCAGCAGTTCCTCTGGGGGCCCAGATACGCAGTATTTT.

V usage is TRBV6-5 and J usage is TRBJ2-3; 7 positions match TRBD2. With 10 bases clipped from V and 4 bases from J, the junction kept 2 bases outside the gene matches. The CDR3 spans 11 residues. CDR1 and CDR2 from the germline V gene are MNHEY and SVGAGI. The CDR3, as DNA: TGTGCCACTAGCGGCCCAGATACGCAGTATTTT. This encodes CATSGPDTQYF.

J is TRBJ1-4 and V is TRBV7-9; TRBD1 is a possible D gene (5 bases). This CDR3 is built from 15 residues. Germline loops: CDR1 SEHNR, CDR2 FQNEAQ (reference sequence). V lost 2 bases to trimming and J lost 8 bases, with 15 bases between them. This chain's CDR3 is CASSLFGGVREKLFF. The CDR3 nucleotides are TGTGCCAGCAGCTTATTCGGAGGGGTACGAGAAAAACTGTTTTTT.